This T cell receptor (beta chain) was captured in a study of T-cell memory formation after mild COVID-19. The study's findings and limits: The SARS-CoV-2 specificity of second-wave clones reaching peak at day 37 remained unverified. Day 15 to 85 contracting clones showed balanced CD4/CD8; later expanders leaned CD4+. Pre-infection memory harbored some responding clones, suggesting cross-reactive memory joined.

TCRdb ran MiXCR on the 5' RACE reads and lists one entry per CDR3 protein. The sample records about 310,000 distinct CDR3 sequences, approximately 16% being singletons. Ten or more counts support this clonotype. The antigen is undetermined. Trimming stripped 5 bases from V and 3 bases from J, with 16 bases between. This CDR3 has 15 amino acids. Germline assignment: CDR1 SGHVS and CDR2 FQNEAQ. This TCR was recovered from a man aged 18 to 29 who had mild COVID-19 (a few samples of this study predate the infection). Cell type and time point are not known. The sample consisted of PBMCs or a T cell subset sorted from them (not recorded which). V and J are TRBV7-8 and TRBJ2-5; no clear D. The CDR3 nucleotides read TGTGCCAGCAGCCCAGCAAGGCTATTAGAAGAGACCCAGTACTTC. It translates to CASSPARLLEETQYF.